This T cell receptor (beta chain) was obtained from a study of shared clonotypes between healthy human individuals. Study-wide results and caveats: Sharing across four donors was highest in naive CD4 (approximately 5%) and lowest in memory CD8 (approximately 0.4%).

V was shortened by 5 bases and J by 0 bases, with 1 base between the two germline ends. Germline V lookup: CDR1 MNHNS, CDR2 SASEGT. CDR3 length: 11 residues. The authors divided CD4+ cells into CD45RA+ naive and CD45RA-negative memory subsets. Regarding this clone: Its target is unknown.

DNA at around 190 ng, 25,000 to 35,000 T cell genomes, went into sorted-subset replicate PCRs. The repertoire was sequenced with immunoSEQ multiplex PCR; TCRdb's copy has only in-frame clones and lacks some. The repertoire holds over 400,000 clones, with 90% to 96% as singletons. Sequencing was performed on naive CD4+ T cells sorted from blood. Subset noted: CD45RA+ positively selected. This rearrangement joins TRBV6-1 to TRBJ1-2; no clear D. The TCR originated in a woman aged 25-40 years in good health. The chain's CDR3 is CASSSNYGYTF. DNA of the CDR3: TGTGCCAGCAGTTCTAACTATGGCTACACCTTC.